This T cell receptor (beta chain) was captured by sequencing in a study of metastatic and nonmetastatic thyroid tumors. In the study overall: Where malignant and benign thyroid patients were concerned, repertoires were compared across blood and tumor or nodule tissue.

TCRdb re-clonotyped the PCR reads through MiXCR. This table has around 37,000 clones, 25% to 30% appearing once. CDR1 DFQATT and CDR2 SNEGSKA come from the germline V gene (reference sequence). The ends were cut back, 6 bases at V and 2 bases at J, with 14 bases in the middle. The CDR3 totals 13 residues. No patient had received any treatment before thyroid surgery. The sample was blood. The TCR was taken from a female donor with papillary thyroid cancer or a benign thyroid nodule (not recorded which). Some clones in this sample may be carry-over from other donors' samples. The chain combines TRBV20-1 with TRBJ2-7; D ambiguous. The CDR3 is CSAIYTPPYEQYF. DNA for the CDR3: TGCAGTGCCATTTATACACCGCCCTACGAGCAGTACTTC.